The clone carrying this T cell receptor beta chain has at least ten counts. The data were obtained in a study of identical twins. Per germline, CDR1 MNHEY and CDR2 SVGAGI. CDR3 length equals 15 residues. V lost 2 bases and J lost 2, with 11 bases in between. TCRdb recomputed calls from the 5' RACE reads with MiXCR, one row per CDR3 protein. The table shows some 710,000 distinct CDR3 sequences, with 6.1% occurring only once. This chain links TRBV6-5 with TRBJ2-3; the D gene is possibly TRBD2 (5 bases). Input material: naive T cells sorted from blood. This TCR was sampled from a man aged 18 to 29 in good health. CDR3 DNA: TGTGCCAGCAGTTACCACGAGGGCCCCACAGATACGCAGTATTTT. Protein: CASSYHEGPTDTQYF.